This T cell receptor (beta chain) was recorded in a study of post-analysis software for immune sequencing data. Study-level findings and limits: Several TRBV segments were more frequent in patients than controls; TRBV5-6, TRBV5-1 and TRBV20-1 belonged to this group. Clustering by F measure revealed strong co-clustering among samples prepared together in one batch.

Prepared libraries of TCR beta cDNA carried unique molecular identifiers. Researchers reported some 500,000 cDNA molecules coming from about 1 to 10 million T cells. TCRdb independently ran MiXCR on the PCR reads; one entry per CDR3 protein. The sample contains some 800,000 distinct CDR3 sequences, about half of which appear only once. On this clonotype itself: Its specificity is not known.

Germline V gives CDR1 MGHRA, CDR2 YSYEKL. V lost 0 bases and J 6 bases, leaving 12 bases between the germline ends. CDR3 size: 15 residues. The sequence was collected from a girl aged 10-17 years with multiple sclerosis. The chain recombines TRBV4-1 with TRBJ1-5; D perhaps matches TRBD1 (5 bases). The sequencing input was blood. The CDR3 region is CASSQDRGDSQPQHF. The CDR3 DNA reads TGCGCCAGCAGCCAAGATCGGGGAGACAGTCAGCCCCAGCATTTT.